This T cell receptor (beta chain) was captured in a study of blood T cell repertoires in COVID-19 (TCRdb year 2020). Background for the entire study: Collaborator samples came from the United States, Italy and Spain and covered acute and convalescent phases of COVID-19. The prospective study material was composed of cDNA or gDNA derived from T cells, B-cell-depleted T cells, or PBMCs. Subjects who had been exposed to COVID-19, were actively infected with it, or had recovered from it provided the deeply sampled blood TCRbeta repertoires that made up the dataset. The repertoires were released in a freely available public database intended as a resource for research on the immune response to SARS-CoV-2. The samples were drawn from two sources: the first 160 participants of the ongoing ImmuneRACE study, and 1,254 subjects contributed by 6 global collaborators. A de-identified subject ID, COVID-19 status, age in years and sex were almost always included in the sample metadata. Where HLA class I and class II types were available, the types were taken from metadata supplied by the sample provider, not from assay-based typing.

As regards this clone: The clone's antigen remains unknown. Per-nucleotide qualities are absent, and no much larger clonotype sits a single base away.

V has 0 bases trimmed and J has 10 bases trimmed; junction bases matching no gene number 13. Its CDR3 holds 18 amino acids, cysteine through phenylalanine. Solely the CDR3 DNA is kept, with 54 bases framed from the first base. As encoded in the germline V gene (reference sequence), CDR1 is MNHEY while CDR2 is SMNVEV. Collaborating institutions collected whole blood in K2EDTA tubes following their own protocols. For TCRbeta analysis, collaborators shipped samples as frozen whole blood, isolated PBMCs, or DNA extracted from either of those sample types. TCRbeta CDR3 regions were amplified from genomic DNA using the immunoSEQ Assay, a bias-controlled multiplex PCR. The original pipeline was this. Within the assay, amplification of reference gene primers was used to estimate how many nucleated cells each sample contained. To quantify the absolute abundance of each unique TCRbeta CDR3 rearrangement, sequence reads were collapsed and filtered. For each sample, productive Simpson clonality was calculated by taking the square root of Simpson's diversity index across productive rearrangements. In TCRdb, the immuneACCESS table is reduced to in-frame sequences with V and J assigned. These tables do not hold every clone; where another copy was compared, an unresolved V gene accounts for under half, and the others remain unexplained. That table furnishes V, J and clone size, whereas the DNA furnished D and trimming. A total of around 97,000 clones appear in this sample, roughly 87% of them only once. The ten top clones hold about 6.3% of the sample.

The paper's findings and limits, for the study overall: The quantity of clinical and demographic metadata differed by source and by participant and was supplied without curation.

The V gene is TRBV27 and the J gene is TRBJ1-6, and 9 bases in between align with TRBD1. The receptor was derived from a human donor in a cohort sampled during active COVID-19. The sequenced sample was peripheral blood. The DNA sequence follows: TGTGCCAGCAGTTTATCGTTAGGGGACAGGGCTTTTTCATCACCCCTCCACTTT. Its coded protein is CASSLSLGDRAFSSPLHF.